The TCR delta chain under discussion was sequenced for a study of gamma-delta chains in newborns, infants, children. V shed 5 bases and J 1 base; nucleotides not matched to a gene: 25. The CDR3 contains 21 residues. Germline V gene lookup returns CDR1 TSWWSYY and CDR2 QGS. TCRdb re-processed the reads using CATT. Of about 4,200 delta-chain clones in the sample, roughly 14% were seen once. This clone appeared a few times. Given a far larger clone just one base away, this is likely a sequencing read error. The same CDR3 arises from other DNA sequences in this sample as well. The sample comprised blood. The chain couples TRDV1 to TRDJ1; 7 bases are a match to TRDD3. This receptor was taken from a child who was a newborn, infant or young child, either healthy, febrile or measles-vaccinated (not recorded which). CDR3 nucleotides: TGTGCTCTTGGGCCCCGTTTTTTTTACTGGGGACGCCCTCCCGGCACCGATAAACTCATCTTT. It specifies CALGPRFFYWGRPPGTDKLIF.